At least ten counts were recorded for the clone carrying this TCR beta chain. These data belong to a study of glioma-infiltrating T cells. Using RNA template, CDR3s of TCR alpha and beta were amplified with iRepertoire arm-PCR. TCRdb ran MiXCR on the multiplex PCR reads and lists one entry per CDR3 protein. The data show roughly 40,000 distinct CDR3 sequences, 20% to 25% seen once. The CDR3 length is 13 residues. Trimming cost V 6 bases and J 8 bases, with 13 bases left between them. The germline gives CDR1 ENHRY, CDR2 SYGVKD. This TCR was sampled from a human donor with low-grade glioma or glioblastoma, undergoing nonglioma brain surgery, or in good health (not recorded which). The V and J genes are TRBV10-3 and TRBJ1-4, with D maybe TRBD1 (5 bases). The material sequenced was glioma tissue, nonneoplastic brain tissue, or PBMCs (not recorded which). CDR3 in amino acids: CAISRDLGEKLFF. The CDR3 DNA reads as TGTGCCATCAGCCGGGACCTCGGGGAAAAACTGTTTTTT.